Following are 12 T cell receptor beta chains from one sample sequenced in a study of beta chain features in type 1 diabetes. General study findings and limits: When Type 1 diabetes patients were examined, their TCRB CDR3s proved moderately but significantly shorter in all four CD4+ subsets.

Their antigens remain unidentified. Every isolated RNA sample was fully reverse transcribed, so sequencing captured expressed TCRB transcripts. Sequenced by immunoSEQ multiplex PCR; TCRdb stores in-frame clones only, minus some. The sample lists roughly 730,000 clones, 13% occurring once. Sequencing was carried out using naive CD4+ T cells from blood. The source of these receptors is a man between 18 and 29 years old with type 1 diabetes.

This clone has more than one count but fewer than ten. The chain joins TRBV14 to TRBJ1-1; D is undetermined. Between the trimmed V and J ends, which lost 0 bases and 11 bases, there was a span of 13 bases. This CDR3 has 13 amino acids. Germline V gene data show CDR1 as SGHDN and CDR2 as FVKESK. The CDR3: CASSQDWGAEAFF. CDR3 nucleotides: TGTGCCAGCAGCCAAGATTGGGGAGCGGAGGCTTTCTTT.

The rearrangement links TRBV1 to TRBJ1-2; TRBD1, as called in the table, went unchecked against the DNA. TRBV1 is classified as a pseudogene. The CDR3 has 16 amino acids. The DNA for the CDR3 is TGCACCAGCAGCCAAGGGACTTACCAGGGGGACTATGGCTACACCTTC. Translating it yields CTSSQGTYQGDYGYTF.

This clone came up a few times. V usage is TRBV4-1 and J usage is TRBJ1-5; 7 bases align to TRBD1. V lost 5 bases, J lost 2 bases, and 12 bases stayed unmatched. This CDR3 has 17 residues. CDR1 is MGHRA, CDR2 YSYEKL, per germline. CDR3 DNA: TGCGCCAGCAGCTTTATTTTGACAGGGTTGGGCAATCAGCCCCAGCATTTT. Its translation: CASSFILTGLGNQPQHF.

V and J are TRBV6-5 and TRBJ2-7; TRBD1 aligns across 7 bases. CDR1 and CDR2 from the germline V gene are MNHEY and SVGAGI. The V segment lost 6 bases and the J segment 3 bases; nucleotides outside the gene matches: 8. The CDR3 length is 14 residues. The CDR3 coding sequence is TGTGCCAGCAGCCCGGACAGGACAAACTACGAGCAGTACTTC. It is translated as CASSPDRTNYEQYF.

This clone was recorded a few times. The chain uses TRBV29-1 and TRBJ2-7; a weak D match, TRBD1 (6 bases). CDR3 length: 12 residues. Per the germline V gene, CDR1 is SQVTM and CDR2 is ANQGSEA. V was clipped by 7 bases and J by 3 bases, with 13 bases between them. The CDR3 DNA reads TGCAGCGCCAAAACAGGGCTCTACGAGCAGTACTTC. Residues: CSAKTGLYEQYF.

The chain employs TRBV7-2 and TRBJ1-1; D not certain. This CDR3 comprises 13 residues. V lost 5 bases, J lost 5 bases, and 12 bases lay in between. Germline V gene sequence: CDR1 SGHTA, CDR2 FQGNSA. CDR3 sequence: CASSTGIGTEAFF. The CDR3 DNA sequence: TGTGCCAGCAGCACTGGGATAGGTACTGAAGCTTTCTTT.

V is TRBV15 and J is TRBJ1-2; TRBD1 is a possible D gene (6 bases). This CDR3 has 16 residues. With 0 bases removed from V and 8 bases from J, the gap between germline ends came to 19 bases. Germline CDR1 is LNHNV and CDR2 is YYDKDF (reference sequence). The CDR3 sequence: CATSRDFTGRMGGYTF. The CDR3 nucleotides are TGTGCCACCAGCAGAGATTTCACAGGGAGGATGGGAGGCTACACCTTC.

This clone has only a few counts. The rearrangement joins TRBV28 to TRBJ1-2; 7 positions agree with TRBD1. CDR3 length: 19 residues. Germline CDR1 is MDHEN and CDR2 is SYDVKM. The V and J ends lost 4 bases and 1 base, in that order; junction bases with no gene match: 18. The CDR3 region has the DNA TGTGCCAGCAGTTCCCCGAAAGGGCCAGGGGGTCTTATTAACTATGGCTACACCTTC. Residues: CASSSPKGPGGLINYGYTF.

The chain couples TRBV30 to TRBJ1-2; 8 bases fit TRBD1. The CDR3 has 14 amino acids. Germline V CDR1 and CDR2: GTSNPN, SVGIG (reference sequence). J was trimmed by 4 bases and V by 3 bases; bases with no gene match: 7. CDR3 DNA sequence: TGTGCCTGGAGGAACCCCGACAGGGGCTATGGCTACACCTTC. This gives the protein CAWRNPDRGYGYTF.

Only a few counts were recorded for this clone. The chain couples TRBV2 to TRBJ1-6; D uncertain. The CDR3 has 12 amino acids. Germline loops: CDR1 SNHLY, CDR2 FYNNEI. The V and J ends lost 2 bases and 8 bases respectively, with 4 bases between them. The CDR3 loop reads CASSEQYSPLHF. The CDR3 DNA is TGTGCCAGCAGTGAACAGTATTCACCCCTCCACTTT.

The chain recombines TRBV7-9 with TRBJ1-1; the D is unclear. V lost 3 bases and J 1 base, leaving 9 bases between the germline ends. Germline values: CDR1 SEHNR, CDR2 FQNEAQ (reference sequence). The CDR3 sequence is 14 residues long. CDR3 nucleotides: TGTGCCAGCAGCTTCTACAGCTCGAACACTGAAGCTTTCTTT. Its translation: CASSFYSSNTEAFF.

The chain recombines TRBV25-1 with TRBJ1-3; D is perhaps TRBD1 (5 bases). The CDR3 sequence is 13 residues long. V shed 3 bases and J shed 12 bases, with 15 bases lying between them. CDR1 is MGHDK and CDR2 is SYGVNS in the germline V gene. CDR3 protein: CASSEGLSGHIYF. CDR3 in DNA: TGTGCCAGCAGTGAGGGCCTTTCAGGGCACATATATTTT.